The entry that follows covers one T cell receptor beta chain sequence. No antigen is known for it. This sample is drawn from a study of cytomegalovirus exposure and HLA in healthy donors. Study-wide points: In a later analysis, 15,000 to 20,000 TCR beta sequences were associated with HLA alleles at 0.05 false discovery rate.

The PCR had 60 Vbeta and 13 Jbeta primers. Sequenced by immunoSEQ multiplex PCR; TCRdb stores in-frame clones only, minus some. The sample lists 50,000 to 70,000 clones; about 83% were seen once. The sequence was obtained from a human donor in good health. The specimen was PBMCs.

The CDR3, as DNA: TGTGCCAGCAGCCGGGGGGGGACTAGCGGGTACGAGCAGTACTTC. Its translation is CASSRGGTSGYEQYF. V is TRBV2 and J is TRBJ2-7, with 12 bases lining up with TRBD2. This CDR3 has 15 residues. The germline V gene encodes CDR1 SNHLY and CDR2 FYNNEI. The V segment lost 6 bases and the J segment 4 bases; nucleotides outside the gene matches: 7.